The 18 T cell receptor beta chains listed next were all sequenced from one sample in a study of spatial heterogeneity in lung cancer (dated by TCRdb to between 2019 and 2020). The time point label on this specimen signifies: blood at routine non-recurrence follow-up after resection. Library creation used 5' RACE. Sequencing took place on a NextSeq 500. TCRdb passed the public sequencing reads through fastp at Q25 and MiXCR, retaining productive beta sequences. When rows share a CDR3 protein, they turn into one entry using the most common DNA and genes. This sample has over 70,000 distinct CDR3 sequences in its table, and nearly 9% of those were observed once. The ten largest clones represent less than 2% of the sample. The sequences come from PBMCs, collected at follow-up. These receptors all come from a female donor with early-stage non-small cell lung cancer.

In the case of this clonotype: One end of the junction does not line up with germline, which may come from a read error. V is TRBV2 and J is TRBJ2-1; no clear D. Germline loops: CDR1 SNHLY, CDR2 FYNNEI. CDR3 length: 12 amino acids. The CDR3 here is CASRPLRNGQFF. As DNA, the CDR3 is TGTGCCAGCAGGCCCCTCAGAAATGGGCAGTTCTTC.

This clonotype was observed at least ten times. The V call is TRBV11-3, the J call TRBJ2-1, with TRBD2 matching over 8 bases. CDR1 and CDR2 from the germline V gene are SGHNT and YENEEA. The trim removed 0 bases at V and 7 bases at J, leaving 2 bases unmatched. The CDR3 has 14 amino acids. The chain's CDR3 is CASSLDGRGNEQFF. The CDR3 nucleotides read TGTGCCAGCAGCTTAGACGGGAGGGGAAATGAGCAGTTCTTC.

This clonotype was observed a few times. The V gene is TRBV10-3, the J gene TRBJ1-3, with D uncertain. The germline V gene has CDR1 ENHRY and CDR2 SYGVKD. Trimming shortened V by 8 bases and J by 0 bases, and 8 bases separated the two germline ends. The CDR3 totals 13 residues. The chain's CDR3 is CAIGGGSGNTIYF. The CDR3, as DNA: TGTGCCATCGGCGGTGGCTCTGGAAACACCATATATTTT.

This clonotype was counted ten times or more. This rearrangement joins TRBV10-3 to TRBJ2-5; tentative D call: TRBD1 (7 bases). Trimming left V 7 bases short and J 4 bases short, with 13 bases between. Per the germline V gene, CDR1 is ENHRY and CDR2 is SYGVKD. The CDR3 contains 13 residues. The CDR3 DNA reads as TGTGCCATCAACGGGAGACAGGGAGAGACCCAGTACTTC. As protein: CAINGRQGETQYF.

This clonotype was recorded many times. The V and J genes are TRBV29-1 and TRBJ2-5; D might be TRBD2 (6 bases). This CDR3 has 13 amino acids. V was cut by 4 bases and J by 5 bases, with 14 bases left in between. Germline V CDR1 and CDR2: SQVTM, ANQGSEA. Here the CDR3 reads CSVATSPAETQYF. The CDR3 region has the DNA TGCAGCGTTGCTACTAGCCCGGCGGAGACCCAGTACTTC.

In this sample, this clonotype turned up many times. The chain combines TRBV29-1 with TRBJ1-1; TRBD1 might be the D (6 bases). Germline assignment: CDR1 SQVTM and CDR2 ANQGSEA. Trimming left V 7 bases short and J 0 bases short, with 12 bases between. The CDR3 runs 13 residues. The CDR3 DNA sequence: TGCAGCGGACAACAGGGAATGAACACTGAAGCTTTCTTT. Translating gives CSGQQGMNTEAFF.

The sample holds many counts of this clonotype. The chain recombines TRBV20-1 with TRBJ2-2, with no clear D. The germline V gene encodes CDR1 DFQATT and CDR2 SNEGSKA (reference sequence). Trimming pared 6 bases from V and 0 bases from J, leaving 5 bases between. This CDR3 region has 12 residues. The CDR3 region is CSAGPNTGELFF. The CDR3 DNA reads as TGCAGTGCCGGGCCGAACACCGGGGAGCTGTTTTTT.

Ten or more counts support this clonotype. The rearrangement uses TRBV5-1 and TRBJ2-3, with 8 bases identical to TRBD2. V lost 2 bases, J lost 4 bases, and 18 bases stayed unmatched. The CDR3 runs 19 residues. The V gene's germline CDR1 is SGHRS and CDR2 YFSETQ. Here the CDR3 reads CASSLPLGGSGSFADTQYF. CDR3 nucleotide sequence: TGCGCCAGCAGCTTACCTCTCGGGGGGAGCGGGAGTTTTGCAGATACGCAGTATTTT.

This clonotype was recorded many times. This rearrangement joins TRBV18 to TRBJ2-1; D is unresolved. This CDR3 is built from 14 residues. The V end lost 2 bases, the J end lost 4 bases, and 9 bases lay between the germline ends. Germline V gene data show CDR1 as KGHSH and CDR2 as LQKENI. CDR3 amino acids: CASSPTFAYNEQFF. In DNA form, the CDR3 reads TGTGCCAGCTCACCAACGTTTGCGTACAATGAGCAGTTCTTC.

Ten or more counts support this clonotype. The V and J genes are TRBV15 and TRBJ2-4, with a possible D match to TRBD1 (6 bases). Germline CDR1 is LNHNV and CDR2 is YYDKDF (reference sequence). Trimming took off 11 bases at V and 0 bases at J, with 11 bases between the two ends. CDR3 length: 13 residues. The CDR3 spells CASRTVAKNIQYF. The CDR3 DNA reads TGTGCCTCCCGGACAGTAGCCAAAAACATTCAGTACTTC.

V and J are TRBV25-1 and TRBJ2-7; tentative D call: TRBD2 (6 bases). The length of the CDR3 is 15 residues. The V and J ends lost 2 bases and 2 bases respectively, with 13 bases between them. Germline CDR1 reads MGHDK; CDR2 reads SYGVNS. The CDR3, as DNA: TGTGCCAGCAGTGAACGTGGACGGGGGACCTACGAGCAGTACTTC. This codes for CASSERGRGTYEQYF.

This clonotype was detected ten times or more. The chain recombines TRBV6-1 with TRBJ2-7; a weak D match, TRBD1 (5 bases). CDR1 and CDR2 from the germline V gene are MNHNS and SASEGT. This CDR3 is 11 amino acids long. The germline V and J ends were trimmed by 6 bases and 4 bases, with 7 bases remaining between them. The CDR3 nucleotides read TGTGCCAGCAGCAGGGTGTACGAGCAGTACTTC. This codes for CASSRVYEQYF.

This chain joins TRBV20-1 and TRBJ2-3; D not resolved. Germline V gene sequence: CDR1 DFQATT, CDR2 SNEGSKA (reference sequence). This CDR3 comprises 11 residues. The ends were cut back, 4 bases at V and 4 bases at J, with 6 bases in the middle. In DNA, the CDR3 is TGCAGTGCTAAGAAGGCAGATACGCAGTATTTT. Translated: CSAKKADTQYF.

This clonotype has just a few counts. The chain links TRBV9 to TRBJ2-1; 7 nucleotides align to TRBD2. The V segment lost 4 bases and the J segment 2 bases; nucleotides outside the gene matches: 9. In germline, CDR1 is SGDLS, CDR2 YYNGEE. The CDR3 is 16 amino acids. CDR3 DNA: TGTGCCAGCAGCCCCCCTAGCGGAAGAACCTACAATGAGCAGTTCTTC. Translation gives CASSPPSGRTYNEQFF. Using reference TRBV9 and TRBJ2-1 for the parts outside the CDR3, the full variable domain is DSGVTQTPKHLITATGQRVTLRCSPRSGDLSVYWYQQSLDQGLQFLIQYYNGEERAKGNILERFSAQQFPDLHSELNLSSLELGDSALYFCASSPPSGRTYNEQFFGPGTRLTVL.

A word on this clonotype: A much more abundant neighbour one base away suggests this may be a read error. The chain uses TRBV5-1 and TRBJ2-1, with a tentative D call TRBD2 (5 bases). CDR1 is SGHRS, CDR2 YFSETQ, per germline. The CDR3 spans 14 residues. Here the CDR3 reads CTSSLAREGDEQFF. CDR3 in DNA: TGCACCAGCAGCTTGGCCCGGGAAGGCGATGAGCAGTTCTTC.

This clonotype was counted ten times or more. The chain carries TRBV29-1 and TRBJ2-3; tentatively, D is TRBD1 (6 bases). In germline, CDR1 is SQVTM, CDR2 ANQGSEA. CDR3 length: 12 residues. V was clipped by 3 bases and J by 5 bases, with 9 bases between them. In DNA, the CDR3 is TGCAGCGTTGACAGGGGTAAAGATACGCAGTATTTT. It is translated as CSVDRGKDTQYF.

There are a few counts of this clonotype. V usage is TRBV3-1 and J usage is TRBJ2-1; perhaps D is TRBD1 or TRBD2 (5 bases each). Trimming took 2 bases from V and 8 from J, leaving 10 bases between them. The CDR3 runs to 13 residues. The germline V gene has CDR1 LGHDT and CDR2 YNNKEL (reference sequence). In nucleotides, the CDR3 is TGTGCCAGCAGCCAAAATCGGGGCGATGAGCAGTTCTTC. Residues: CASSQNRGDEQFF.

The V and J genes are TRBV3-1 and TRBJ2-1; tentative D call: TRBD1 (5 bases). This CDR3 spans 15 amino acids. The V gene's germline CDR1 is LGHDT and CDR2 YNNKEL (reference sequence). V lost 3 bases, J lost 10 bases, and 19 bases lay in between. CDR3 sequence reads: CASSHSRSRGHEQFF. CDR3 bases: TGTGCCAGCAGCCATTCCAGGTCTAGGGGCCACGAGCAGTTCTTC.